One and the same sample provided the 4 T cell receptor beta chains below, sequenced in a study of blood T cell repertoires in COVID-19. Method: immunoSEQ multiplex PCR; TCRdb's copy keeps in-frame clones and lacks some. The data show 110,000 or so clones, 87% seen once. The sample taken for sequencing was peripheral blood. All receptors come from a human donor in a cohort sampled during active COVID-19.

The chain recombines TRBV3-1 (or the pseudogene TRBV3-2) with TRBJ2-2; 9 bases are shared with TRBD1. Germline-derived CDR1 and CDR2 are LGHDT and YNNKEL (reference sequence). The CDR3 spans 16 residues. The ends lost 4 bases at V and 3 bases at J; junction bases unmatched: 6. The CDR3: CASSPTGGAYTGELFF. CDR3 DNA: TGTGCCAGCAGCCCAACAGGGGGCGCATACACCGGGGAGCTGTTTTTT.

CDR3 nucleotides: TGTGCCAGCAGATCGGACAGCACTAATTCACCCCTCCACTTT. Translating gives CASRSDSTNSPLHF. V gene TRBV6-5 combines with J gene TRBJ1-6; the D gene is possibly TRBD1 (6 bases). The V end lost 6 bases, the J end lost 6 bases, and 12 bases lay between the germline ends. Germline CDR1 reads MNHEY; CDR2 reads SVGAGI. The CDR3 consists of 14 residues.

The chain carries TRBV19 and TRBJ1-3; 7 nucleotides align to TRBD1. CDR3 length equals 14 residues. Germline loops: CDR1 LNHDA, CDR2 SQIVND (reference sequence). V shed 9 bases, J shed 0 bases, and the junction held 5 bases outside the gene matches. The DNA for the CDR3 is TGTGCCAGCCGACAGGGCCACTCTGGAAACACCATATATTTT. Its protein product is CASRQGHSGNTIYF.

This CDR3 reads CASSQGQDNSPLHF. The DNA of the CDR3 is TGTGCCAGCAGCCAAGGACAGGATAATTCACCCCTCCACTTT. The chain carries TRBV11-2 and TRBJ1-6; 7 bases fit TRBD1. The CDR3 length is 14 residues. The germline V gene has CDR1 SGHAT and CDR2 FQNNGV. With 5 bases clipped from V and 5 bases from J, the junction kept 3 bases outside the gene matches.